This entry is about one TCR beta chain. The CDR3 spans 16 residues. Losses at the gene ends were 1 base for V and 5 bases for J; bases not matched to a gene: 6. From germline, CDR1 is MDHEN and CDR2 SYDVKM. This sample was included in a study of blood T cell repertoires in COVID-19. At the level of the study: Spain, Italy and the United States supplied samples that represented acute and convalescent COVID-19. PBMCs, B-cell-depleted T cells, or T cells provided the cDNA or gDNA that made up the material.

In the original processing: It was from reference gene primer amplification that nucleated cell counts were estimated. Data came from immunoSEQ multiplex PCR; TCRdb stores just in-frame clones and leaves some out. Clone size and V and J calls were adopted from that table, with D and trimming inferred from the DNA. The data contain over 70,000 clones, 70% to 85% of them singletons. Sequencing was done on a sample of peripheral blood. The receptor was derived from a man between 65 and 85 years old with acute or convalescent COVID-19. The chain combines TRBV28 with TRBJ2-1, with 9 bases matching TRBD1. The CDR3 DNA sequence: TGTGCCAGCAGTTTATCGGGACAGGGTGGACACAATGAGCAGTTCTTC. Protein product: CASSLSGQGGHNEQFF.